This passage covers 9 T cell receptor beta chains from one sample sequenced in a study of T cells in Graves' hyperthyroidism and ophthalmopathy. Using RNA transcripts as the source, TCR beta CDR3 regions were amplified. First-round RT-PCR with HTBI primers amplified the TCR CDR3 region. Each CDR3 protein gets one entry after TCRdb re-called the multiplex PCR reads with MiXCR. The sample shows about 250,000 distinct CDR3 sequences, more than 20% of them seen only once. What was sequenced was blood. These receptors originate from a woman in her thirties or forties with Graves' ophthalmopathy.

This clonotype was found a few times. The rearrangement uses TRBV24-1 and TRBJ2-5; 9 bases map to TRBD1. The J segment lost 2 bases and the V segment lost 3 bases, leaving 6 bases of the junction unmatched. The CDR3 consists of 16 residues. Germline V lookup: CDR1 KGHDR, CDR2 SFDVKD. The CDR3 sequence is CATSDPGQGLQETQYF. CDR3 coding DNA: TGTGCCACCAGTGATCCTGGACAGGGGTTACAAGAGACCCAGTACTTC.

This clonotype was detected ten times or more. This rearrangement joins TRBV12-3 or TRBV12-4 to TRBJ2-7; 10 bases agree with TRBD2. V dropped 6 bases and J dropped 5; count of bases not matched to a gene: 13. The CDR3 spans 16 residues. In DNA form, the CDR3 reads TGTGCCAGCAGCCCGGCCGCTAGCGGGAGTACCCACGAGCAGTACTTC. Translating it yields CASSPAASGSTHEQYF.

CDR3 nucleotide sequence: TGTGCCAGCAGTTACTGGTCGGGGGGGCCTTCCGGGGAGCTGTTTTTT. It encodes CASSYWSGGPSGELFF. This rearrangement joins TRBV6-2 or TRBV6-3 to TRBJ2-2, with 8 nucleotides matching TRBD2. Germline V CDR1 and CDR2: MNHEY, SVGEGT. This CDR3 spans 16 amino acids. The V segment lost 1 base and the J segment 6 bases; nucleotides outside the gene matches: 7.

This clonotype was seen at least ten times. The junction departs from germline at one end; a sequencing error may be responsible. The rearrangement links TRBV10-3 to TRBJ2-3, with TRBD2 matching 7 bases. This CDR3 has 15 residues. Germline V gives CDR1 ENHRY, CDR2 SYGVKD. The CDR3 sequence: CASSEPTSRTDTQYF. The CDR3 bases are TGTGCCAGCAGTGAGCCGACTAGCAGAACAGATACGCAGTATTTT.

The V gene is TRBV15, the J gene TRBJ2-5; possible D gene TRBD1, 6 bases. Germline V gene lookup returns CDR1 LNHNV and CDR2 YYDKDF (reference sequence). The CDR3 loop spans 15 amino acids. V lost 0 bases and J lost 5, with 13 bases in between. In DNA form, the CDR3 reads TGTGCCACCAGCAGAGATCCGGGAAGGGGGGAGACCCAGTACTTC. Translated: CATSRDPGRGETQYF.

This sequence joins TRBV4-1 and TRBJ2-2; D is possibly TRBD2 (5 bases). The germline gives CDR1 MGHRA, CDR2 YSYEKL. Trimming took 6 bases from V and 6 from J, leaving 11 bases between them. The CDR3 is 13 amino acids. The CDR3 sequence: CASSGETAGELFF. CDR3 bases: TGCGCCAGCAGTGGGGAGACGGCCGGGGAGCTGTTTTTT.

This clonotype was counted ten times or more. This rearrangement joins TRBV3-1 to TRBJ1-1; tentative D call: TRBD1 (6 bases). The CDR3 extends over 13 amino acids. The V end lost 1 base, the J end lost 5 bases, and 8 bases lay between the germline ends. From germline, CDR1 is LGHDT and CDR2 YNNKEL (reference sequence). CDR3 sequence: CASSQAGQTEAFF. DNA for the CDR3: TGTGCCAGCAGCCAAGCCGGACAGACTGAAGCTTTCTTT.

This clonotype was detected many times. The chain is built from TRBV6-2 or TRBV6-3 and TRBJ2-7; tentatively, D is TRBD2 (5 bases). The CDR3 is 13 residues long. Between the trimmed V and J ends, which lost 10 bases and 3 bases, there was a span of 16 bases. CDR1 and CDR2 from the germline V gene are MNHEY and SVGEGT. The CDR3 spells CATSRGWGYEQYF. Written as DNA, the CDR3 is TGTGCCACCTCACGGGGTTGGGGCTACGAGCAGTACTTC.

This clonotype was counted at least ten times. The CDR3 DNA reads as TGTGCCACCAGCAGAGAATCGGCTAGCGGGGGCCAAGAGACCCAGTACTTC. Encoded protein: CATSRESASGGQETQYF. The V and J genes are TRBV15 and TRBJ2-5; TRBD2 matches 10 bases. The germline V gene has CDR1 LNHNV and CDR2 YYDKDF (reference sequence). The CDR3 runs 17 residues. J gave up 1 base and V 0 bases, and 5 bases lay outside the gene matches.